The rows below give T cell receptor beta chains drawn from one sample of a study of CD8 T cells in Susac syndrome. TCRdb reanalysed the immunoSEQ multiplex PCR reads using MiXCR and keeps one entry per CDR3 protein. The sample lists some 200,000 distinct CDR3 sequences; approximately 90% were seen once. The sample taken for sequencing was CD8+ T cells from PBMCs. The receptors come from a human donor with multiple sclerosis. The CDR3 runs from the conserved cysteine through the conserved F or W. The D gene is left open where the match is weak. Expanded clones are given a class, and other clones once, few, many or no size at all.

abundance: -; j_gene: TRBJ1-2; d_gene: -; v_gene: TRBV19; CDR3nt: TGTGCCAGTAGTTCGGCGCTCCAAAACTATGGCTACACCTTC; CDR3aa: CASSSALQNYGYTF
abundance: once; j_gene: TRBJ1-2; d_gene: TRBD1; v_gene: TRBV29-1; CDR3nt: TGCAGCGTTGTAGGGGGGAACAGGGGCAACTATGGCTACACCTTC; CDR3aa: CSVVGGNRGNYGYTF
abundance: -; j_gene: TRBJ2-7; d_gene: -; v_gene: TRBV7-2; CDR3nt: TGTGCCAGCAGCTTAGTATCCCCTACAGGTTTCGAGCAGTACTTC; CDR3aa: CASSLVSPTGFEQYF
abundance: -; j_gene: TRBJ2-7; d_gene: TRBD2; v_gene: TRBV4-3; CDR3nt: TGCGCCAGCAGCCAAGGTCGAACGGGAGGGACCTACGAGCAGTACTTC; CDR3aa: CASSQGRTGGTYEQYF
abundance: -; j_gene: TRBJ2-7; d_gene: TRBD2; v_gene: TRBV20-1; CDR3nt: TGCAGTGCTAGAGCCCTAGCGGGAGGTGGCTACGAGCAGTACTTC; CDR3aa: CSARALAGGGYEQYF
abundance: few; j_gene: TRBJ2-7; d_gene: -; v_gene: TRBV9; CDR3nt: TGTGCCAGCAGCGCGGGGGGCAGGACCTACGAGCAGTACTTC; CDR3aa: CASSAGGRTYEQYF
abundance: -; j_gene: TRBJ2-7; d_gene: -; v_gene: TRBV4-2; CDR3nt: TGTGCCAGCAGCCAAGAGGGGTTGACATACGAGCAGTACTTC; CDR3aa: CASSQEGLTYEQYF
abundance: -; j_gene: TRBJ2-3; d_gene: -; v_gene: TRBV12-3/TRBV12-4; CDR3nt: TGTGCCAGCAGCTTCGTGTCGTACACAGATACGCAGTATTTT; CDR3aa: CASSFVSYTDTQYF
abundance: -; j_gene: TRBJ1-4; d_gene: -; v_gene: TRBV20-1; CDR3nt: TGCAGTGCTAGAGATTGGGAAGGGGCAGACAATGAAAAACTGTTTTTT; CDR3aa: CSARDWEGADNEKLFF
abundance: -; j_gene: TRBJ2-2; d_gene: -; v_gene: TRBV5-6; CDR3nt: TGTGCCAGCAGCTTGGGAGTTATAAACACCGGGGAGCTGTTTTTT; CDR3aa: CASSLGVINTGELFF
abundance: -; j_gene: TRBJ2-7; d_gene: -; v_gene: TRBV6-2/TRBV6-3; CDR3nt: TGTGCCAGCAGGTCCCTCGTGGACGAGCAGTACTTC; CDR3aa: CASRSLVDEQYF
abundance: -; j_gene: TRBJ1-2; d_gene: -; v_gene: TRBV12-3/TRBV12-4; CDR3nt: TGTGCCAGCAGTTCCCTGGCCTCTGAATTCTATGGCTACACCTTC; CDR3aa: CASSSLASEFYGYTF
abundance: -; j_gene: TRBJ2-7; d_gene: -; v_gene: TRBV6-2/TRBV6-3; CDR3nt: TGTGCCAGCACCCATGAGCGGGCGGGCTCCTACGAGCAGTACTTC; CDR3aa: CASTHERAGSYEQYF